The present T cell receptor beta chain was sequenced within a study of cytomegalovirus exposure and HLA in healthy donors. The study's findings and limits: TCR association rates varied by HLA locus in a later analysis, with DRB1 highest and HLA-C lowest. Researchers reported in a later analysis that common viral pathogens appeared linked to several top clusters.

As concerns this clone: Its antigen is unknown.

Germline CDR1 and CDR2: GTSNPN and SVGIG (reference sequence). The CDR3 is made up of 15 amino acids. V was pared by 1 base and J by 0 bases, with 4 bases of the junction left unmatched. It was with 60 Vbeta and 13 Jbeta primers that the PCR ran. Repertoires were generated with immunoSEQ multiplex PCR, while TCRdb's copy carries only in-frame clones and drops some. The profile shows 150,000 to 200,000 clones, approximately 80% of them singletons. V is TRBV30 and J is TRBJ2-3; TRBD1 matches at 7 bases. Material: PBMCs. The receptor comes from a woman aged 40 to 49 in good health and CMV-seropositive. CDR3 nucleotide sequence: TGTGCCTGGAGTGCGACAGGGCTTAGCACAGATACGCAGTATTTT. Translation: CAWSATGLSTDTQYF.